This TCR beta chain was sequenced for a study of cytomegalovirus exposure and HLA in healthy donors. Germline-derived CDR1 and CDR2 are LNHNV and YYDKDF (reference sequence). The CDR3 sequence is 16 residues long. Losses at the gene ends were 5 bases for V and 7 bases for J; bases not matched to a gene: 13. PCR primers comprised 60 Vbeta and 13 Jbeta primers. Method: immunoSEQ multiplex PCR; TCRdb's copy keeps in-frame clones and lacks some. This repertoire shows approximately 150,000 clones, roughly 82% found once; its top ten account for over 8.5%. This clone appeared a single time. This sequence was found in a man aged 50 or older in good health and CMV-seropositive. The chain links TRBV15 to TRBJ1-3; 8 bases map to TRBD1. Sequencing input: PBMCs. The CDR3 sequence is CATSGRTGLLRNTIYF. The CDR3 coding sequence is TGTGCCACCAGCGGGAGGACAGGGCTTTTGAGGAACACCATATATTTT.